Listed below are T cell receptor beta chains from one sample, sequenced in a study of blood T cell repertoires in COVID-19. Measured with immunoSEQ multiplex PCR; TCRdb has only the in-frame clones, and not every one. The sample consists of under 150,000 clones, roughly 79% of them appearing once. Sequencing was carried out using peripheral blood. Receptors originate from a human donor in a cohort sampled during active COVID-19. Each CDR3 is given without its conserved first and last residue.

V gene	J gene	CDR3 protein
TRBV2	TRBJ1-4	ASRQGEEKLF
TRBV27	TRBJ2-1	ASTAYLGQGAYNEQF
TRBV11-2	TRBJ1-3	ASSQRQGNSGNTIY
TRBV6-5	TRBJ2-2	ASSYGGSTGELF
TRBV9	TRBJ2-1	ASSVVGTSYNEQF
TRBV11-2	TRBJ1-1	ASSPQRTEAF
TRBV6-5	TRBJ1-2	ASGGAWTDNYGYT
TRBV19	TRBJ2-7	ASSIGLARAQHSYEQY
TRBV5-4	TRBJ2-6	ASSFPGQGASGANVLT
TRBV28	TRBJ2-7	ASSSQRGGDSYEQY
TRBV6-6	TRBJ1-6	ASSQRTGENSPLH
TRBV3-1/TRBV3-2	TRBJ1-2	ASSQEYDRAYGYT
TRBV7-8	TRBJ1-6	ASSRDSVNSPLH
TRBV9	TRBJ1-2	ASSSEGYGYT
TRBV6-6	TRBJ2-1	ASSPTGTEQF
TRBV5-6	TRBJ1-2	ASSFGRGSYT
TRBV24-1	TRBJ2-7	ATRGTGSYEQY
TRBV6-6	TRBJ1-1	ASSGRLGEAF
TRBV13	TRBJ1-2	ASSLSGTYGYT
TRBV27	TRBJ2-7	ASSRQGYYEQY
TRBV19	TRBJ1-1	ASSIDPWQGTEAF
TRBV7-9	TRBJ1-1	ASSLGDRFEAF
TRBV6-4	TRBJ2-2	ASSDSSEGAGELF
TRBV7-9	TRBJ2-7	ASSLEGAGTGIFYEQY
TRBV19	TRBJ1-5	ALGQAGGNQPQH
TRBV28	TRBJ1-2	ASSVTNYGYT
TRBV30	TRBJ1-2	AWSVGRGSGYT
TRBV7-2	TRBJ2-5	ARAGLAGDQETQY
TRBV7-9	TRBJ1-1	ASSTYHRGDTEAF
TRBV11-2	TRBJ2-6	ASSLFWGDSGANVLT
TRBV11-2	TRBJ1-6	ASHGQGHDNSPLH
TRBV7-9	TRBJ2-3	ASRSLLQGSADTQY
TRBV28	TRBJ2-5	ASTTGLETQY
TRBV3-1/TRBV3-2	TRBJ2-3	ASSQVPGLPGGTDTQY
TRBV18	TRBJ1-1	ASSPRTGVTEAF
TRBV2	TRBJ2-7	ASSEKRVVEQY
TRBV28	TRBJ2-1	ASSRPGLAGGQEQF
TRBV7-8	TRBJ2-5	ASSSRLAGGPGYQETQY
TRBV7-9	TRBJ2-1	ASSPGTISYNEQF
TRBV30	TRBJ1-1	AWRARHTEAF
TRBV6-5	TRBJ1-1	ASGLRGAEAF
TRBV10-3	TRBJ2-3	AISESGTSTDTQY